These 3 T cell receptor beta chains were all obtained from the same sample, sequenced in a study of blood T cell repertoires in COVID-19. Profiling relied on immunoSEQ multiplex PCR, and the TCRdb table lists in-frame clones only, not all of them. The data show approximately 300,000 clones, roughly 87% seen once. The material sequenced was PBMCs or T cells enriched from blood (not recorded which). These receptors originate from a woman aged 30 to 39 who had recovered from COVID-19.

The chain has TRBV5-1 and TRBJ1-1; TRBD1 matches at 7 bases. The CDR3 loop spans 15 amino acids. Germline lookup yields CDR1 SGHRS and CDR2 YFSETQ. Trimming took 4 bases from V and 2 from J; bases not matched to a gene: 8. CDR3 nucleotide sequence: TGCGCCAGCAGCGTAGCAGGGGGTGGTAACACTGAAGCTTTCTTT. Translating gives CASSVAGGGNTEAFF.

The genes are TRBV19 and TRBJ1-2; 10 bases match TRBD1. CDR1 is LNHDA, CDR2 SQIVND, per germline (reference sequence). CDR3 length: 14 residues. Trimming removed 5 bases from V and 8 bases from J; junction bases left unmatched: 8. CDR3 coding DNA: TGTGCCAGTAGTCCCGGGACAGGGGAAAAAGGCTACACCTTC. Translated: CASSPGTGEKGYTF.

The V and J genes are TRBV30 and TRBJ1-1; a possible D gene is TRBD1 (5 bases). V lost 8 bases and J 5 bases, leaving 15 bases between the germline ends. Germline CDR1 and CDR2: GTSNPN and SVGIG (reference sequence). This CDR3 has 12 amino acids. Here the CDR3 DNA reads TGTGCCCGCGGGGGGGTGGGGACTGAAGCTTTCTTT. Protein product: CARGGVGTEAFF.